This T cell receptor (beta chain) derives from a study of T cell repertoires and Cas9 in healthy adults. About the study: CD4 and CD8 compartments: SpCas9-reactive T cells profiled for potency, cytotoxicity, lineage. General study findings and limits: Reportedly, SpCas9-reactive effector T cell proliferation and function were mitigated by SpCas9-reactive Tregs in vitro.

With regard to this clone: Its antigen is not known.

Libraries were prepared by immunoSEQ multiplex PCR; TCRdb keeps only in-frame clonotypes and omits some of them. Of tens of thousands of clones listed, around 93% were seen once; the top ten hold about 0.76%. Germline loops: CDR1 MGHRA, CDR2 YSYEKL. Trimming cost V 0 bases and J 3 bases; bases outside gene matches: 11. CDR3 size: 18 residues. The material sequenced was CD4+ effector T cells (CD127+, CD25-, CD137-, CD154-) from PBMCs; culture status not recorded. This clonotype was obtained from a human donor in good health. This sequence joins TRBV4-1 and TRBJ2-5; 9 bases are a match to TRBD1. The CDR3 nucleotides are TGCGCCAGCAGCCAAGATGGGACAGGGTTTGGTATGGAAGAGACCCAGTACTTC. Its translation is CASSQDGTGFGMEETQYF.